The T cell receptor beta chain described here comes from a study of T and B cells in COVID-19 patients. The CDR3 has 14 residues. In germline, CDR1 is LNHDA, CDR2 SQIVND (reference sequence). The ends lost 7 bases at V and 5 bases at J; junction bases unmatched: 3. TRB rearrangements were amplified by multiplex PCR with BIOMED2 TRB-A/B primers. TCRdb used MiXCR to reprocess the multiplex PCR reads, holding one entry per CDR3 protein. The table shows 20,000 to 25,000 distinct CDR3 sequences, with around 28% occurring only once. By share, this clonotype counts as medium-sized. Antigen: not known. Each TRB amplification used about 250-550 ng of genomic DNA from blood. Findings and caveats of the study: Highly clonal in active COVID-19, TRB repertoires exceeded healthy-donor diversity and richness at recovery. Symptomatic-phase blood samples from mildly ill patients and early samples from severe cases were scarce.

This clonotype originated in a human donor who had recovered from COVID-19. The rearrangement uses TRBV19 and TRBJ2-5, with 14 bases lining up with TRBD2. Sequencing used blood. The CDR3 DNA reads TGTGCCAGTATCGGGACTAGCGGGGGCGAGACCCAGTACTTC. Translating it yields CASIGTSGGETQYF.